The rows below give T cell receptor beta chains drawn from one sample of a study of cytomegalovirus exposure and HLA in healthy donors. Profiled with immunoSEQ multiplex PCR; TCRdb holds only in-frame clones, not every one. The table lists roughly 200,000 clones, 84% of them singletons. The sequenced sample was PBMCs. The receptors come from a woman under 30 in good health and CMV-seropositive. Each CDR3 is given with its conserved first and last residue. The D gene is left open where the match is weak. For some rows the clone size is stated as once, few or many, or as a class when expanded; others skip it.

cdr3_aa cdr3_nt cdr3_length j_call clone_size d_call v_call
CASSQQTGMNTEAFF TGCGCCAGCAGCCAGCAGACAGGCATGAACACTGAAGCTTTCTTT 15 TRBJ1-1 once . TRBV4-1
CSGGMGPGEQYF TGCAGCGGAGGGATGGGCCCCGGGGAGCAGTACTTC 12 TRBJ2-7 many . TRBV29-1
CASSIVRREEAFF TGTGCCAGTAGTATAGTCCGCAGGGAAGAAGCTTTCTTT 13 TRBJ1-1 . . TRBV19
CASSLGLTGPTYEQYF TGTGCCAGCAGTTTAGGACTGACAGGGCCTACCTACGAGCAGTACTTC 16 TRBJ2-7 . TRBD1 TRBV27
CASSLHTGPYEQYF TGTGCCAGCAGCTTGCATACAGGGCCCTACGAGCAGTACTTC 14 TRBJ2-7 once . TRBV5-6
CASSLFAGGSNQPQHF TGTGCCAGCTCACTGTTTGCAGGGGGTAGCAATCAGCCCCAGCATTTT 16 TRBJ1-5 . TRBD1 TRBV18
CASSFSQVSTGELFF TGTGCCAGCAGTTTTTCGCAGGTCTCCACCGGGGAGCTGTTTTTT 15 TRBJ2-2 . . TRBV6-5
CASSLGAILGTEAFF TGTGCCAGCAGCTTGGGGGCGATATTAGGCACTGAAGCTTTCTTT 15 TRBJ1-1 few . TRBV5-8
CASSESGLYGYTF TGTGCCAGCAGTGAATCAGGTCTCTATGGCTACACCTTC 13 TRBJ1-2 . . TRBV25-1
CASSGRDRGQDGYTF TGTGCCAGCAGCGGGCGGGACAGGGGGCAGGATGGCTACACCTTC 15 TRBJ1-2 . TRBD1 TRBV11-2
CASSQEMRGGGYTF TGCGCCAGCAGCCAAGAGATGAGGGGAGGGGGCTACACCTTC 14 TRBJ1-2 once . TRBV4-3
CASSLQGVAEQFF TGCGCCAGCAGCTTGCAGGGGGTCGCTGAGCAGTTCTTC 13 TRBJ2-1 . TRBD1 TRBV5-1
CASSRQGLNTEAFF TGTGCCAGCAGTCGACAGGGATTAAACACTGAAGCTTTCTTT 14 TRBJ1-1 few TRBD1 TRBV27
CASSSPRDRDTISGNTIYF TGCGCCAGCAGCTCGCCCCGGGACAGGGACACCATCTCTGGAAACACCATATATTTT 19 TRBJ1-3 . TRBD1 TRBV5-1
CAASAQQGFSDNEQFF TGTGCCGCATCAGCCCAACAGGGGTTTTCGGACAATGAGCAGTTCTTC 16 TRBJ2-1 . TRBD1 TRBV6-6
CASRPKEGQAPKWSGNTIYF TGTGCCAGCAGACCTAAAGAAGGACAGGCCCCTAAGTGGTCTGGAAACACCATATATTTT 20 TRBJ1-3 . TRBD1 TRBV7-8
CATSLKGNEQFF TGTGCCACTTCACTAAAGGGGAATGAGCAGTTCTTC 12 TRBJ2-1 . . TRBV6-6
CASSTDRSKQFF TGTGCCAGCAGCACTGACAGATCTAAGCAGTTCTTC 12 TRBJ2-1 . . TRBV7-3
CASRPGQGSNTQYF TGTGCCAGCAGACCGGGACAGGGTAGCAATACGCAGTATTTT 14 TRBJ2-3 . TRBD1 TRBV2
CASRRANYGYTF TGTGCCAGCAGGAGAGCTAACTATGGCTACACCTTC 12 TRBJ1-2 . . TRBV5-6
CASSLRGVEQYF TGTGCCAGCAGTCTCCGTGGAGTCGAGCAGTACTTC 12 TRBJ2-7 . . TRBV6-5
CASSRSPGSSYEQYF TGTGCCAGCAGCCGCAGTCCAGGAAGCTCCTACGAGCAGTACTTC 15 TRBJ2-7 . . TRBV7-2
CASSGGVLYNEQFF TGCGCCAGCAGTGGGGGGGTCCTATACAATGAGCAGTTCTTC 14 TRBJ2-1 once TRBD2 TRBV5-1
CASSFDPVLRDGYTF TGTGCCAGCAGTTTCGATCCCGTTTTACGAGATGGCTACACCTTC 15 TRBJ1-2 . . TRBV27
CASSISQNTEAFF TGTGCCAGTAGTATAAGCCAGAACACTGAAGCTTTCTTT 13 TRBJ1-1 . . TRBV19
CASSFAGGGRPYEQYF TGTGCCAGCAGTTTCGCGGGCGGCGGACGTCCCTACGAGCAGTACTTC 16 TRBJ2-7 . . TRBV28
CASSLTSGAGELFF TGTGCCAGCAGCTTGACGTCGGGGGCCGGGGAGCTGTTTTTT 14 TRBJ2-2 . . TRBV5-4
CASSLATDSYGYTF TGCGCCAGCAGCTTGGCCACTGACAGCTATGGCTACACCTTC 14 TRBJ1-2 . . TRBV5-1
CASTDGVSYEQYF TGTGCCAGCACCGACGGGGTTTCCTACGAGCAGTACTTC 13 TRBJ2-7 . . TRBV6-6